Sequencing of this T cell receptor beta chain was carried out in a study of T cell responses to AZD1222 COVID-19 vaccine. Study-level points and caveats: Mostly white British, mostly female donors; authors suggested clonal diversity may be underestimated. Only 5 or 6 people who got AZD1222 tested seropositive at baseline. Spike was spanned by vaccine-associated CD4 TCRs, with dominance at 160-218 and 743-854.

Some clones are missing from TCRdb's copy, which holds only in-frame ones; the method was immunoSEQ multiplex PCR. This sample has some 170,000 clones; about nine tenths occur once, and the top ten carry 3.5% to 5.5%. CDR1 is KGHSH, CDR2 LQKENI, per germline. The CDR3 loop spans 14 amino acids. V gave up 3 bases and J gave up 8 bases, with 16 bases separating them. Points on this clone: Its antigen is unidentified.

This TCR was recovered from an adult who received the MenACWY meningococcal vaccine as a control. V is TRBV18 and J is TRBJ1-1; D is possibly TRBD1 (5 bases). The sample here was peripheral blood, taken 28 days after the second dose of the MenACWY control vaccine. Here the CDR3 DNA reads TGTGCCAGCTCACCGACGGGAGGGGAGAGGGAAGCTTTCTTT. It codes for CASSPTGGEREAFF.